Listed below are T cell receptor beta chains from one sample, sequenced in a study of T cell changes during pregnancy in multiple sclerosis. Here immunoSEQ multiplex PCR was the method, and the copy in TCRdb shows in-frame clones only, minus some. The data show approximately 70,000 clones, about 91% seen once. The sample here was peripheral blood, taken in the second trimester of pregnancy. These receptors all stem from a female donor in good health, enrolled as a control in a pregnancy study. Both conserved end residues are part of each CDR3. Each record gives: J gene, V gene, clone size, D gene, CDR3 DNA, CDR3 protein. A D gene is named only where the DNA matches it firmly. Clone size is stated in some rows and not others, as once, few, many or a class when expanded.

J gene: TRBJ2-7; V gene: TRBV12-5; clone size: once; D gene: -; CDR3 DNA: TGTGCTAGTGGTTTGGTGGACACGCAGGTGGGCTACGAGCAGTACTTC; CDR3 protein: CASGLVDTQVGYEQYF
J gene: TRBJ2-2; V gene: TRBV10-2; clone size: -; D gene: TRBD1; CDR3 DNA: TGCGCCAGCACCGGGGACAGAAATACGAACACCGGGGAGCTGTTTTTT; CDR3 protein: CASTGDRNTNTGELFF
J gene: TRBJ2-1; V gene: TRBV6-6; clone size: once; D gene: TRBD2; CDR3 DNA: TGTGCCAGCACTCCAGGAGGGACTAGTAGTGAGCAGTTCTTC; CDR3 protein: CASTPGGTSSEQFF
J gene: TRBJ1-2; V gene: TRBV7-8; clone size: -; D gene: TRBD1; CDR3 DNA: TGTGCCAGCAGCTTCGGACAGGTGATAAGAGGCTACACCTTC; CDR3 protein: CASSFGQVIRGYTF
J gene: TRBJ1-1; V gene: TRBV11-3; clone size: -; D gene: -; CDR3 DNA: TGTGCCAGCAGCTTACCTCGAGCTTTCTTT; CDR3 protein: CASSLPRAFF
J gene: TRBJ2-3; V gene: TRBV28; clone size: once; D gene: TRBD2; CDR3 DNA: TGTGCCAGCAGTTTGGGGCTGGGGAGGGACCCAACAGATACGCAGTATTTT; CDR3 protein: CASSLGLGRDPTDTQYF
J gene: TRBJ2-1; V gene: TRBV2; clone size: -; D gene: -; CDR3 DNA: TGTGCCAGCAACGTTGACAGGTACAATGAGCAGTTCTTC; CDR3 protein: CASNVDRYNEQFF
J gene: TRBJ2-5; V gene: TRBV11-1; clone size: -; D gene: -; CDR3 DNA: TGTGCCAGCAGCTTTTCGGGGGAGTGGGAGACCCAGTACTTC; CDR3 protein: CASSFSGEWETQYF
J gene: TRBJ2-1; V gene: TRBV9; clone size: -; D gene: TRBD2; CDR3 DNA: TGTGCCAGCAACCCGTTTGCGGGAGGAAATTACAATGAGCAGTTCTTC; CDR3 protein: CASNPFAGGNYNEQFF
J gene: TRBJ2-2; V gene: TRBV14; clone size: -; D gene: TRBD1; CDR3 DNA: TGTGCCAGCAGCTACGGGACAGCTAACACTCTCCTGAACACCGGGGAGCTGTTTTTT; CDR3 protein: CASSYGTANTLLNTGELFF